The 27 T cell receptor beta chains below come from one sample, sequenced in a study of shared clonotypes between healthy human individuals. Measured with immunoSEQ multiplex PCR; TCRdb has only the in-frame clones, and not every one. Here the sample spans approximately 940,000 clones, approximately 80% being singletons. Source material: memory CD4+ T cells sorted from blood. Subset: CD45RA-negative fraction. These receptors were taken from a man younger than 35 in good health.

Comment on this clone: It may be a read error: a sequence one base away is much more abundant. The chain combines TRBV7-8 with TRBJ1-3, with 8 bases aligning to TRBD1. The V gene's germline CDR1 is SGHVS and CDR2 FQNEAQ. J lost 0 bases, V lost 4 bases, and 2 bases had no gene match. This CDR3 region has 15 residues. The CDR3 protein is CASSSDRGSGNTIYF. The DNA of the CDR3 is TGTGCCAGCAGCTCAGACAGGGGCTCTGGAAACACCATATATTTT.

Of note for this clone: A read error may explain this, as a much larger clone is one base away. The genes are TRBV7-8 and TRBJ1-4; TRBD1 might be the D (6 bases). Between the trimmed V and J ends, which lost 6 bases and 7 bases, there was a span of 15 bases. Per germline, CDR1 SGHVS and CDR2 FQNEAQ. The CDR3 totals 14 residues. Here the CDR3 reads CASRGGQGGEKLFF. The CDR3, as DNA: TGTGCCAGCAGGGGGGGGCAGGGAGGTGAAAAACTGTTTTTT.

There are a few counts of this clone. V gene TRBV19 combines with J gene TRBJ1-4, with D uncertain. Trimming cost V 5 bases and J 2 bases, with 12 bases left between them. The CDR3 loop spans 15 amino acids. Germline assignment: CDR1 LNHDA and CDR2 SQIVND (reference sequence). CDR3 residues: CASSSFQATNEKLFF. The CDR3 nucleotides are TGTGCCAGTAGTTCCTTCCAGGCGACTAATGAAAAACTGTTTTTT.

The genes are TRBV5-1 and TRBJ1-1; no definite D call. The germline V gene has CDR1 SGHRS and CDR2 YFSETQ. The CDR3 has 14 residues. V dropped 4 bases and J dropped 11 bases, with 21 bases sitting between them. CDR3 DNA sequence: TGCGCCAGCAGCCGGAGCGGAGATCCCGACCGCGCTTTCTTT. Protein: CASSRSGDPDRAFF.

The chain combines TRBV27 with TRBJ2-5, with D perhaps matching TRBD2 (6 bases). The V end was cut by 0 bases, the J end by 10 bases, with 15 bases between. This CDR3 contains 14 residues. In germline, CDR1 is MNHEY, CDR2 SMNVEV (reference sequence). DNA for the CDR3: TGTGCCAGCAGTTTATCTTCCTCATGGGGGGACCAGTACTTC. It translates to CASSLSSSWGDQYF.

The chain combines TRBV4-1 with TRBJ1-5, with 8 bases that match TRBD1. Germline-derived CDR1 and CDR2 are MGHRA and YSYEKL. CDR3 length: 19 amino acids. Losses at the gene ends were 4 bases for V and 0 bases for J; bases not matched to a gene: 14. CDR3 residues: CASSPPPTDRDYSNQPQHF. In nucleotides, the CDR3 is TGCGCCAGCAGCCCCCCCCCTACGGACAGGGACTATAGCAATCAGCCCCAGCATTTT.

Remarks on this clone: At one end, the junction sequence differs from germline, possibly due to a read error. The chain carries TRBV28 and TRBJ2-7; D perhaps matches TRBD1 (6 bases). Germline V CDR1 and CDR2: MDHEN, SYDVKM. The CDR3 runs to 12 residues. The CDR3 bases are TGTGCCAGCAGTGGGCAGGGGTGGAATATGCACTTC. Translated, it gives CASSGQGWNMHF.

Worth noting for this clone: The sample has other DNA sequences that encode this CDR3 too. The CDR3 spells CASSRDRYEQYF. CDR3 DNA sequence: TGCGCCAGCAGCCGGGACAGGTACGAGCAGTACTTC. V is TRBV5-1 and J is TRBJ2-7, with 8 bases identical to TRBD1. V gave up 4 bases and J gave up 4 bases; unmatched junction bases: 1. Germline-derived CDR1 and CDR2 are SGHRS and YFSETQ. There are 12 residues in the CDR3.

Only one count was recorded for this clone. This CDR3 reads CASSLSQGATSPQHF. The CDR3, as DNA: TGTGCCAGCAGCTTGTCTCAGGGGGCCACGTCGCCCCAGCATTTT. This chain uses TRBV5-6 with TRBJ1-5; TRBD1 matches 8 bases. Germline CDR1 reads SGHDT; CDR2 reads YYEEEE. J lost 9 bases, V lost 1 base, and 9 bases had no gene match. The CDR3 is made up of 15 amino acids.

The rearrangement links TRBV6-5 to TRBJ1-2, with 9 bases matching TRBD1. V shed 5 bases and J 4 bases; nucleotides not matched to a gene: 5. This CDR3 has 14 residues. The germline V gene has CDR1 MNHEY and CDR2 SVGAGI. CDR3 in amino acids: CASSPGQGGYGYTF. The CDR3 DNA sequence: TGTGCCAGCAGTCCGGGACAGGGAGGCTATGGCTACACCTTC.

This clone has a handful of counts. The chain combines TRBV5-1 with TRBJ1-3; D not resolved. Trimming stripped 4 bases from V and 0 bases from J, with 8 bases between. The CDR3 loop spans 14 amino acids. CDR1 is SGHRS, CDR2 YFSETQ, per germline. The CDR3 loop is CASSNEGSGNTIYF. CDR3 bases: TGCGCCAGCAGCAACGAGGGCTCTGGAAACACCATATATTTT.

The chain joins TRBV10-2 to TRBJ2-3, with a weak D call TRBD1 (6 bases). This CDR3 comprises 16 residues. With 7 bases removed from V and 2 bases from J, the gap between germline ends came to 19 bases. From germline, CDR1 is WSHSY and CDR2 SAAADI. Here the CDR3 DNA reads TGCGCCAGCACTTCGCAGGACAGAGGAGCCACAGATACGCAGTATTTT. Protein product: CASTSQDRGATDTQYF.

The chain combines TRBV30 with TRBJ2-3; 8 bases map to TRBD2. The CDR3 totals 15 residues. V trimming: 4 bases; J trimming: 0 bases; junction bases outside the gene matches: 6. Germline V lookup: CDR1 GTSNPN, CDR2 SVGIG (reference sequence). The CDR3 DNA sequence: TGTGCCTGGACCAAGAGCGGGGGAAGCACAGATACGCAGTATTTT. It encodes CAWTKSGGSTDTQYF.

The genes are TRBV28 and TRBJ1-3, with D unresolved. Germline-derived CDR1 and CDR2 are MDHEN and SYDVKM. The CDR3 spans 12 residues. V was clipped by 8 bases and J by 1 base, with 6 bases between them. CDR3 nucleotides: TGTGCCAGCGGGGAATCTGGAAACACCATATATTTT. Translating it yields CASGESGNTIYF.

The CDR3 reads CASSPTDRGDSPLHF. Written as DNA, the CDR3 is TGTGCCAGCAGCCCAACGGACAGGGGGGATTCACCCCTCCACTTT. This chain uses TRBV28 with TRBJ1-6, with 10 bases matching TRBD1. This CDR3 is built from 15 residues. The V segment lost 6 bases and the J segment 8 bases; nucleotides outside the gene matches: 7. Germline lookup yields CDR1 MDHEN and CDR2 SYDVKM.

The rearrangement links TRBV20-1 to TRBJ2-5; 7 bases line up with TRBD2. Near its end, the DNA agrees better with TRBJ2-7, so the J call may be wrong. The germline gives CDR1 DFQATT, CDR2 SNEGSKA (reference sequence). This CDR3 has 11 residues. The CDR3 here is CSAQLANEQYF. The DNA of the CDR3 is TGCAGTGCTCAACTAGCGAACGAGCAGTACTTC.

This clone has more than one count but fewer than ten. The V and J genes are TRBV27 and TRBJ1-2; no firm D call. The CDR3 is 14 residues long. Trimming pared 0 bases from V and 2 bases from J, leaving 7 bases between. Germline CDR1 reads MNHEY; CDR2 reads SMNVEV (reference sequence). The CDR3 DNA follows: TGTGCCAGCAGTTTATCCTCCCGGAACTATGGCTACACCTTC. Its protein product is CASSLSSRNYGYTF.

The chain employs TRBV11-2 and TRBJ2-5, with 13 bases that match TRBD2. Germline V lookup: CDR1 SGHAT, CDR2 FQNNGV. V was clipped by 4 bases and J by 4 bases; unmatched bases: 12. This CDR3 is 18 amino acids long. CDR3 bases: TGTGCCAGCAGCTCCCTACTAGCGGGGGGGCACGCTCGAGAGACCCAGTACTTC. Encoded protein: CASSSLLAGGHARETQYF.

The rearrangement links TRBV28 to TRBJ2-7, with D perhaps being TRBD1 or TRBD2 (5 bases each). The V gene's germline CDR1 is MDHEN and CDR2 SYDVKM. The CDR3 runs 14 residues. The V and J ends lost 6 bases and 0 bases respectively, with 12 bases between them. In DNA, the CDR3 is TGTGCCAGCAGGAGGGTTGGGGCCTCCTACGAGCAGTACTTC. This codes for CASRRVGASYEQYF.

The chain couples TRBV5-1 to TRBJ1-2; D ambiguous. Germline-derived CDR1 and CDR2 are SGHRS and YFSETQ. With 3 bases removed from V and 4 bases from J, the gap between germline ends came to 13 bases. This CDR3 contains 14 residues. CDR3 protein: CASSSDVDIYGYTF. DNA of the CDR3: TGCGCCAGCAGCTCGGACGTTGATATCTATGGCTACACCTTC.

The J gene is TRBJ2-7, the V gene TRBV5-4; D call uncertain. The CDR3 covers 14 residues. Germline V lookup: CDR1 SGHNT, CDR2 YYREEE (reference sequence). The V and J ends lost 2 bases and 3 bases respectively, with 12 bases between them. CDR3 region: CASSFLDIGYEQYF. The CDR3 bases are TGTGCCAGCAGCTTCCTCGATATCGGCTACGAGCAGTACTTC.

This clone appeared many times. The chain is built from TRBV27 and TRBJ1-6, with a tentative D call TRBD1 (5 bases). CDR3 length equals 15 residues. The germline V gene encodes CDR1 MNHEY and CDR2 SMNVEV (reference sequence). With 6 bases removed from V and 6 bases from J, the gap between germline ends came to 15 bases. This CDR3 reads CASRDPGGFNSPLHF. For the CDR3, the DNA is TGTGCCAGCAGGGACCCGGGGGGTTTTAATTCACCCCTCCACTTT.

The chain is built from TRBV5-4 and TRBJ2-3; D is perhaps TRBD1 (5 bases). V was clipped by 0 bases and J by 1 base, with 12 bases between them. CDR1 and CDR2 from the germline V gene are SGHNT and YYREEE (reference sequence). The CDR3 sequence is 16 residues long. The CDR3 nucleotides read TGTGCCAGCAGCTTGGACCCGCAAGGGGGCACAGATACGCAGTATTTT. Residues: CASSLDPQGGTDTQYF.

This chain joins TRBV5-4 and TRBJ2-7; 8 bases fit TRBD1. J gave up 7 bases and V 6 bases, and 12 bases lay outside the gene matches. The CDR3 contains 14 residues. CDR1 and CDR2 from the germline V gene are SGHNT and YYREEE (reference sequence). CDR3 protein: CASTPDRGVSEQYF. CDR3 nucleotide sequence: TGTGCCAGCACCCCAGACAGGGGCGTGAGTGAGCAGTACTTC.

This chain joins TRBV2 and TRBJ1-2; D gene ambiguous. CDR3 length: 13 residues. The V and J ends lost 11 bases and 2 bases respectively, with 15 bases between them. CDR1 and CDR2 (germline): SNHLY, FYNNEI. In nucleotides, the CDR3 is TGTGCCGGGAGGCCTGCAGGCAACTATGGCTACACCTTC. Protein: CAGRPAGNYGYTF.

As to this clone: This could be a read error, since a much larger clone is one nucleotide away. The same CDR3 also results from other DNA sequences found in this sample. The chain has TRBV28 and TRBJ1-1; a possible D gene is TRBD1 (5 bases). The CDR3 has 13 residues. Germline V lookup: CDR1 MDHEN, CDR2 SYDVKM. The CDR3 spells CASIGDTNTEAFF. The CDR3 coding sequence is TGTGCCAGCATAGGGGATACGAACACTGAGGCTTTCTTT. The full variable domain, completed using reference TRBV28 and TRBJ1-1, is DVKVTQSSRYLVKRTGEKVFLECVQDMDHENMFWYRQDPGLGLRLIYFSYDVKMKEKGDIPEGYSVSREKKERFSLILESASTNQTSMYLCASIGDTNTEAFFGQGTRLTVV.

The J gene is TRBJ2-5, the V gene TRBV7-8; TRBD2 matches 8 bases. Germline CDR1 SGHVS, CDR2 FQNEAQ. The CDR3 is 15 residues long. The V and J ends lost 2 bases and 5 bases, in that order; junction bases with no gene match: 7. The CDR3 reads CASSLNAGGRETQYF. The CDR3 coding sequence is TGTGCCAGCAGCTTAAACGCGGGAGGTCGTGAGACCCAGTACTTC.